This T cell receptor (beta chain) was sequenced for a study of shared clonotypes between healthy human individuals. Deep-level assay runs were performed. Clones were read by immunoSEQ multiplex PCR, and TCRdb kept only the in-frame ones, dropping some. The sample has millions of clones; 85% to 95% are singletons. The CDR3 contains 15 residues. Germline loops: CDR1 MNHNS, CDR2 SASEGT. After removal of 6 bases from V and 3 bases from J, the junction contained 9 bases not matched to a gene. Source material: naive CD4+ T cells sorted from blood. Specified subset: CD45RA+ positively selected. The TCR was taken from a man aged 18-30 years in good health. The rearrangement uses TRBV6-1 and TRBJ2-3; 7 bases map to TRBD1. This CDR3 reads CASSHRQGETDTQYF. CDR3 nucleotides: TGTGCCAGCAGCCACCGACAGGGAGAAACAGATACGCAGTATTTT.